One and the same sample provided the 16 T cell receptor beta chains below, sequenced in a study of T-cell memory formation after mild COVID-19. MiXCR, run by TCRdb on the 5' RACE reads, gives a single entry per CDR3 protein. The repertoire holds about 400,000 distinct CDR3 sequences, with approximately 15% as singletons. The sequencing input was PBMCs or a T cell subset sorted from them (not recorded which). The origin of the receptors is a young man who had mild COVID-19 (a few samples of this study predate the infection). Cell type and time point are not known.

V and J are TRBV27 and TRBJ2-7, with 8 nucleotides matching TRBD1. CDR1 and CDR2 (germline): MNHEY, SMNVEV (reference sequence). CDR3 length equals 13 residues. J was trimmed by 4 bases and V by 7 bases; bases with no gene match: 6. The CDR3 bases are TGTGCCAGCACCCCGGGACAGGAGTACGAGCAGTACGTC. Protein sequence: CASTPGQEYEQYV.

This clonotype has a handful of counts. V usage is TRBV12-3 or TRBV12-4 and J usage is TRBJ2-4; TRBD1 matches at 7 bases. The CDR3 spans 17 residues. Losses at the gene ends were 9 bases for V and 0 bases for J; bases not matched to a gene: 14. Written as DNA, the CDR3 is TGTGCCAGAGGGGGCGCAGGACCTTTACTAGCCAAAAACATTCAGTACTTC. This translates into CARGGAGPLLAKNIQYF.

The chain recombines TRBV27 with TRBJ2-6, with D maybe TRBD2 (6 bases). V was cut by 2 bases and J by 3 bases, with 14 bases left in between. Germline CDR1 MNHEY, CDR2 SMNVEV (reference sequence). The CDR3 is 17 residues long. CDR3 coding DNA: TGTGCCAGCAGTTTAGGGGGAGGAGAGTTTGGGGCCAACGTCCTGACTTTC. Translation gives CASSLGGGEFGANVLTF.

V usage is TRBV4-1 and J usage is TRBJ1-1, with 8 bases matching TRBD1. Per germline, CDR1 MGHRA and CDR2 YSYEKL. J lost 4 bases, V lost 0 bases, and 4 bases had no gene match. CDR3 length equals 15 residues. Written as DNA, the CDR3 is TGCGCCAGCAGCCAAGATAACAGGGGGGTCACTGAAGCTTTCTTT. It translates to CASSQDNRGVTEAFF.

The rearrangement joins TRBV7-9 to TRBJ1-4; no reliable D call. Trimming removed 0 bases at V and 0 bases at J, with 8 bases between. The CDR3 is made up of 16 amino acids. CDR1 SEHNR and CDR2 FQNEAQ come from the germline V gene (reference sequence). For the CDR3, the DNA is TGTGCCAGCAGCTTAGCGGGTCGGGCAACTAATGAAAAACTGTTTTTT. Encoded protein: CASSLAGRATNEKLFF.

This chain links TRBV7-2 with TRBJ1-1; TRBD1 might be the D (6 bases). In germline, CDR1 is SGHTA, CDR2 FQGNSA. The CDR3 length is 16 residues. Between the trimmed V and J ends, which lost 1 base and 10 bases, there was a span of 22 bases. As DNA, the CDR3 is TGTGCCAGCAGCTTAGACATCTCGGGACAAGGCGAGCGAGCTTTCTTT. It specifies CASSLDISGQGERAFF.

This clonotype has ten or more counts. The junction and the germline gene differ at one end; a read error may be behind it. This chain joins TRBV7-2 and TRBJ2-5; a weak D match, TRBD1 (6 bases). Germline CDR1 is SGHTA and CDR2 is FQGNSA. The CDR3 sequence is 13 residues long. For the CDR3, the DNA is TGTGCCAGCAACTTATCAGGGGAGGAGACCCAGTACTTC. Translated: CASNLSGEETQYF.

The CDR3, as DNA: TGTGCCAGCAGCTTGGTCGGGTACACTGAAGCTTTCTTT. Translated, it gives CASSLVGYTEAFF. The chain combines TRBV5-5 with TRBJ1-1; D is undetermined. V was pared by 0 bases and J by 3 bases, with 6 bases between. Germline V lookup: CDR1 SGHKS, CDR2 YYEKEE (reference sequence). CDR3 length equals 13 residues.

The chain combines TRBV6-4 with TRBJ1-1; the D is unclear. The CDR3 spans 13 residues. V was cut by 0 bases and J by 4 bases, with 6 bases left in between. Germline V CDR1 and CDR2: MRHNA, SNTAGT. The CDR3 loop reads CASSDSTGTEAFF. The CDR3 DNA sequence: TGTGCCAGCAGTGACTCGACGGGCACTGAAGCTTTCTTT.

This clonotype came up a few times. The rearrangement uses TRBV20-1 and TRBJ1-1; D is unclear. The V end lost 6 bases, the J end lost 10 bases, and 15 bases lay between the germline ends. The CDR3 runs to 11 residues. Germline V gives CDR1 DFQATT, CDR2 SNEGSKA (reference sequence). In DNA form, the CDR3 reads TGCAGTGCCATCTTCCAAGGAGGAGCTTTCTTT. It translates to CSAIFQGGAFF.

The chain uses TRBV4-1 and TRBJ1-2; TRBD1 agrees at 7 bases. This CDR3 spans 15 amino acids. The germline gives CDR1 MGHRA, CDR2 YSYEKL. The V and J ends lost 1 base and 4 bases, in that order; junction bases with no gene match: 6. The CDR3 is CASSQATGAGYGYTF. In DNA, the CDR3 is TGCGCCAGCAGCCAAGCCACAGGGGCGGGCTATGGCTACACCTTC.

This chain joins TRBV18 and TRBJ1-2; D gene unclear. The germline gives CDR1 KGHSH, CDR2 LQKENI. The CDR3 consists of 14 residues. V dropped 6 bases and J dropped 4 bases, with 15 bases sitting between them. Written as DNA, the CDR3 is TGTGCCAGCTCGATGGAGGGAGTATTCTATGGCTACACCTTC. Its protein is CASSMEGVFYGYTF.

This clonotype has only a few counts. The chain employs TRBV24-1 and TRBJ2-1; the match to TRBD2 covers 8 bases. This CDR3 comprises 17 residues. CDR1 and CDR2 (germline): KGHDR, SFDVKD. V was clipped by 5 bases and J by 8 bases; unmatched bases: 16. The CDR3 DNA sequence: TGTGCCACCAGTGGCCGGCCCGGGACTAGTAATGCCCATGAGCAGTTCTTC. It translates to CATSGRPGTSNAHEQFF.

The rearrangement links TRBV4-3 to TRBJ1-2; TRBD1 aligns across 8 bases. Germline CDR1 and CDR2: LGHNA and YSLEER. J gave up 7 bases and V 0 bases, and 13 bases lay outside the gene matches. CDR3 length: 17 residues. DNA for the CDR3: TGCGCCAGCAGCCAAGATATCAGCCACAGGGGGAAGCGTGGCTACACCTTC. Its protein product is CASSQDISHRGKRGYTF.

The chain uses TRBV7-2 and TRBJ1-6; TRBD1 might be the D (6 bases). The CDR3 extends over 19 amino acids. Germline CDR1 reads SGHTA; CDR2 reads FQGNSA. The V gene lost 5 bases and the J gene lost 9 bases, with 29 bases spanning the gap. DNA for the CDR3: TGTGCCAGCAGCATGAGCCCGGGACACAGGGCCATCCAGCGTTCACCCCTCCACTTT. Its protein is CASSMSPGHRAIQRSPLHF.

This chain connects TRBV9 to TRBJ2-3; 9 positions match TRBD1. Unmatched junction bases numbered 10, after V lost 3 bases and J lost 2 bases. The CDR3 consists of 17 residues. Looked up from germline, CDR1 is SGDLS and CDR2 is YYNGEE. The CDR3, as DNA: TGTGCCAGCAGCGCCGGGACAGGGCATTATCCCACAGATACGCAGTATTTT. Amino acid sequence: CASSAGTGHYPTDTQYF.